This TCR beta chain was sequenced in a study of lymphopenia after photon versus proton radiotherapy. Profiled with immunoSEQ multiplex PCR; TCRdb holds only in-frame clones, not every one. The sample yields roughly 25,000 clones, roughly 89% seen once. Study results and limitations: Better survival with proton therapy was suggested as possible, not demonstrated. Larger post-nadir TCR diversity loss correlated inversely with survival in deceased patients. Post-nadir diversity loss with photons came from oligoclonal expansion, particularly CD8+ Temra cells.

With regard to this clone: Its specificity is unknown.

Sequences were derived from peripheral blood, sampled from a patient treated with photon-based radiotherapy. This clonotype originated in a man between 50 and 59 years old with gastric cancer.

CDR3 in DNA: TGTGCCAGCAGTCTAGCGGGGCGCTCCTACAATGAGCAGTTCTTC. Its protein is CASSLAGRSYNEQFF. V usage is TRBV2 and J usage is TRBJ2-1, with 9 bases identical to TRBD2. The CDR3 consists of 15 residues. The J segment lost 0 bases and the V segment lost 5 bases, leaving 2 bases of the junction unmatched. In germline, CDR1 is SNHLY, CDR2 FYNNEI.